This T cell receptor (beta chain) emerged from a study of a mutant IDH1 vaccine in newly diagnosed glioma. Looked up from germline, CDR1 is SNHLY and CDR2 is FYNNEI. V lost 2 bases and J lost 1, with 8 bases in between. The CDR3 loop spans 15 amino acids. Sequencing used immunoSEQ multiplex PCR; TCRdb keeps in-frame clones, though not all of them. In the table there are more than 50,000 clones, roughly 61% of which are singletons. Worth noting for this clone: Its antigen is still unknown.

The time point was: week 47, end of study. With topical imiquimod, each dose of the vaccine consisted of 300 ug of mutant IDH1 20-mer peptide. The chain uses TRBV2 and TRBJ2-2, with D hard to call. Sequenced material: peripheral blood mononuclear cells (PBMCs), taken from a glioma patient whose treatment included an IDH1 peptide vaccine. This receptor was obtained from a man aged 40-49 years with glioma. Some clones in this sample may be carry-over from other donors' samples. The CDR3 here is CASSESRRNTGELFF. The DNA for the CDR3 is TGTGCCAGCAGTGAATCCAGGCGGAACACCGGGGAGCTGTTTTTT.